Listed below are T cell receptor beta chains from one sample, sequenced in a study of cytomegalovirus exposure and HLA in healthy donors. This table comes from immunoSEQ multiplex PCR, and its TCRdb copy is limited to in-frame clones, with some not included. The sample yields some 160,000 clones, around four fifths seen once. The sample was PBMCs. These receptors were taken from a woman between 18 and 30 years old in good health and CMV-seronegative. Each CDR3 is given with its conserved first and last residue. D genes are given only for firm matches. Expanded clones are given a class, and other clones once, few, many or no size at all.

d_gene | j_gene | abundance | v_gene | CDR3aa | CDR3nt
TRBD2 | TRBJ2-3 | - | TRBV6-4 | CASSDSASGTQYF | TGTGCCAGCAGTGACTCCGCTAGCGGGACGCAGTATTTT
- | TRBJ1-4 | once | TRBV7-6 | CASSLAKGATNEKLFF | TGTGCCAGCAGCTTAGCGAAAGGGGCAACTAATGAAAAACTGTTTTTT
- | TRBJ2-4 | - | TRBV28 | CASSPGNAKNIQYF | TGTGCCAGCAGTCCGGGTAATGCCAAAAACATTCAGTACTTC
- | TRBJ2-6 | - | TRBV19 | CASIGGSGANVLTF | TGTGCCAGTATCGGGGGTTCAGGGGCCAACGTCCTGACTTTC
TRBD1 | TRBJ2-2 | - | TRBV23-1 | CASSQPGTVTGELFF | TGCGCCAGCAGTCAACCCGGGACAGTAACCGGGGAGCTGTTTTTT
TRBD1 | TRBJ1-2 | - | TRBV10-3 | CAISESTGWSPRQVATIANGYTF | TGTGCCATCAGTGAGTCGACAGGGTGGTCACCCAGGCAGGTCGCGACGATAGCCAATGGCTACACCTTC
- | TRBJ2-7 | - | TRBV6-1 | CASSETWRDHEQYF | TGTGCCAGCAGTGAAACCTGGCGGGACCACGAGCAGTACTTC
- | TRBJ2-7 | - | TRBV6-5 | CASSSAGRGGSEQYF | TGTGCCAGCAGCTCTGCGGGCAGGGGAGGGAGCGAGCAGTACTTC
- | TRBJ2-6 | - | TRBV5-1 | CASSFGGTGANVLTF | TGCGCCAGCAGCTTTGGAGGCACGGGGGCCAACGTCCTGACTTTC
TRBD1 | TRBJ1-3 | - | TRBV30 | CAWSVESGQPNPRNTIYF | TGTGCCTGGAGTGTAGAGTCGGGACAGCCTAACCCCCGAAACACCATATATTTT
- | TRBJ2-7 | - | TRBV5-1 | CASSRGTVSSYEQYF | TGCGCCAGCAGCCGGGGGACAGTGAGCTCCTACGAGCAGTACTTC
TRBD1 | TRBJ1-3 | - | TRBV18 | CASSPGQGSSGNTIYF | TGTGCCAGCTCACCCGGACAGGGGAGCTCTGGAAACACCATATATTTT
- | TRBJ1-2 | - | TRBV2 | CASSEALRGAPAYGYTF | TGTGCCAGCAGTGAAGCGCTTAGGGGTGCTCCTGCCTATGGCTACACCTTC
TRBD1 | TRBJ2-3 | - | TRBV6-1 | CASSETGSTDTQYF | TGTGCCAGCAGTGAGACAGGGAGCACAGATACGCAGTATTTT
- | TRBJ2-5 | - | TRBV29-1 | CSVGEAGMAQYF | TGCAGCGTTGGAGAGGCAGGGATGGCCCAGTACTTC
TRBD1 | TRBJ1-1 | - | TRBV7-9 | CASSTDRGGFEAFF | TGTGCCAGCAGCACAGACAGGGGGGGCTTTGAAGCTTTCTTT
- | TRBJ2-7 | - | TRBV2 | CASKTDATYEQYF | TGTGCCAGCAAAACAGATGCTACCTACGAGCAGTACTTC
TRBD1 | TRBJ2-7 | - | TRBV5-5 | CASSYSGTGYEQYF | TGTGCCAGCAGCTACTCCGGGACAGGGTACGAGCAGTACTTC
- | TRBJ2-7 | - | TRBV4-1 | CASSQAQGSYEQYF | TGCGCCAGCAGCCAAGCGCAGGGTTCCTACGAGCAGTACTTC
TRBD1 | TRBJ1-2 | - | TRBV19 | CASSTDRGGTGYTF | TGTGCCAGTAGTACCGACAGGGGAGGGACTGGCTACACCTTC
- | TRBJ2-2 | once | TRBV5-1 | CASSPTPTGMNTGELFF | TGCGCCAGCAGCCCCACCCCTACAGGGATGAACACCGGGGAGCTGTTTTTT
- | TRBJ1-1 | once | TRBV5-1 | CASRAELGELWTEAFF | TGCGCCAGCAGGGCCGAACTGGGCGAACTCTGGACTGAAGCTTTCTTT
TRBD1 | TRBJ2-7 | - | TRBV15 | CATSREGTGGYEQYF | TGTGCCACCAGCAGAGAAGGGACAGGGGGCTACGAGCAGTACTTC
TRBD1 | TRBJ1-6 | - | TRBV5-6 | CASSLGNRGYNSPLHF | TGTGCCAGCAGCTTGGGAAACAGGGGGTATAATTCACCCCTCCACTTT
- | TRBJ2-7 | - | TRBV5-1 | CASSPRLYEQYF | TGCGCCAGCAGCCCGCGACTCTACGAGCAGTACTTC
- | TRBJ2-5 | once | TRBV29-1 | CSVFKLSGQETQYF | TGCAGCGTTTTTAAACTTAGCGGCCAAGAGACCCAGTACTTC
TRBD1 | TRBJ2-7 | - | TRBV4-1 | CASSLRHQGAGYEQYF | TGCGCCAGCAGCCTAAGGCATCAGGGGGCAGGCTACGAGCAGTACTTC